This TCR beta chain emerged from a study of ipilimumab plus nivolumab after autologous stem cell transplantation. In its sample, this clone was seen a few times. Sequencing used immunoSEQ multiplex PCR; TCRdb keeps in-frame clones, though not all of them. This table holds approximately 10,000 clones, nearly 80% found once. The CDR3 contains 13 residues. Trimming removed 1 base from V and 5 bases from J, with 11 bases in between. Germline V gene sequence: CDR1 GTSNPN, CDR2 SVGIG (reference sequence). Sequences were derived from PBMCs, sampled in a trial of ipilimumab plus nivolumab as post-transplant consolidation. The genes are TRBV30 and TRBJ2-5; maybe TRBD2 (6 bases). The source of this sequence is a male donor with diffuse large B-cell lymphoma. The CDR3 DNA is TGTGCCTGGAGTGGGGGGGTCAGGGAGACCCAGTACTTC. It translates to CAWSGGVRETQYF.